One and the same sample provided the 15 T cell receptor beta chains below, sequenced in a study of neoadjuvant nivolumab and ipilimumab in lung cancer. Using immunoSEQ multiplex PCR, the repertoire was profiled, and TCRdb retains in-frame clones only, with some absent. Of over 25,000 clones in the sample, around 76% are singletons; the top ten hold 18%. The sequencing here drew on tumor tissue, taken after neoadjuvant nivolumab, alone or with ipilimumab, at or shortly before surgery. The receptors here all came from an adult with non-small cell lung cancer.

V is TRBV2 and J is TRBJ2-7, with D uncertain. The CDR3 spans 13 residues. The germline V and J ends were trimmed by 5 bases and 2 bases, with 10 bases remaining between them. Germline assignment: CDR1 SNHLY and CDR2 FYNNEI. The CDR3 DNA is TGTGCCAGCAGTTTACACAGTACCTACGAGCAGTACTTC. Amino acid sequence: CASSLHSTYEQYF.

The gene calls are TRBV7-9 and TRBJ1-6; 11 bases line up with TRBD1. Per the germline V gene, CDR1 is SEHNR and CDR2 is FQNEAQ (reference sequence). Germline trimming cut 7 bases from V and 7 bases from J; bases unmatched to any gene: 9. This CDR3 has 16 residues. The chain's CDR3 is CASTTDRGPRNSPLHF. The DNA for the CDR3 is TGTGCCAGCACCACGGACAGGGGGCCTCGGAATTCACCCCTCCACTTT.

J is TRBJ1-2 and V is TRBV19; no firm D call. V gave up 4 bases and J gave up 4 bases, with 13 bases separating them. CDR1 LNHDA and CDR2 SQIVND come from the germline V gene (reference sequence). The CDR3 spans 14 residues. CDR3 loop: CASSNFGVGYGYTF. The CDR3 nucleotides read TGTGCCAGTAGTAACTTCGGGGTAGGCTATGGCTACACCTTC.

This clone was seen only a few times. V gene TRBV7-3 combines with J gene TRBJ1-1; no reliable D call. The germline V and J ends were trimmed by 3 bases and 4 bases, with 12 bases remaining between them. The CDR3 length is 14 residues. Germline V gene data show CDR1 as SGHTA and CDR2 as FQGTGA. The CDR3 reads CASSLTHSSTEAFF. In DNA form, the CDR3 reads TGTGCCAGCAGCTTGACCCACAGCTCCACTGAAGCTTTCTTT.

This clone was observed a handful of times. The V and J genes are TRBV5-1 and TRBJ2-3; a possible D gene is TRBD1 (5 bases). Germline V gene lookup returns CDR1 SGHRS and CDR2 YFSETQ. Between the trimmed V and J ends, which lost 4 bases and 1 base, there was a span of 10 bases. The CDR3 contains 14 residues. CDR3 amino acids: CASSPGQGTDTQYF. CDR3 DNA sequence: TGCGCCAGCAGCCCAGGACAAGGCACAGATACGCAGTATTTT.

This CDR3 reads CASSLAWGTGGYTF. The DNA of the CDR3 is TGTGCCAGCAGCTTGGCCTGGGGAACGGGTGGCTACACCTTC. The rearrangement links TRBV5-5 to TRBJ1-2; D not resolved. V lost 0 bases and J 7 bases, leaving 13 bases between the germline ends. This CDR3 spans 14 amino acids. Germline V gene lookup returns CDR1 SGHKS and CDR2 YYEKEE (reference sequence).

The genes are TRBV28 and TRBJ2-7, with D maybe TRBD2 (6 bases). Between the trimmed V and J ends, which lost 11 bases and 2 bases, there was a span of 16 bases. Germline-derived CDR1 and CDR2 are MDHEN and SYDVKM. The CDR3 loop spans 13 amino acids. The CDR3 reads CAGGGGTTYEQYF. The CDR3 region has the DNA TGTGCCGGCGGTGGGGGGACCACCTACGAGCAGTACTTC.

The V and J genes are TRBV5-1 and TRBJ2-5, with D possibly TRBD1 on 6 matching bases. CDR3 length: 13 amino acids. The V gene lost 5 bases and the J gene lost 5 bases, with 13 bases spanning the gap. CDR1 SGHRS and CDR2 YFSETQ come from the germline V gene. Here the CDR3 DNA reads TGCGCCAGCAGGTCCGGGACATACGAGACCCAGTACTTC. Its protein product is CASRSGTYETQYF.

The chain joins TRBV5-1 to TRBJ2-4; 9 nucleotides align to TRBD2. Germline V CDR1 and CDR2: SGHRS, YFSETQ. CDR3 length: 15 amino acids. J lost 6 bases, V lost 0 bases, and 4 bases had no gene match. The CDR3 DNA reads TGCGCCAGCAGCTTGGAAGCGGGGGGACTAAACATTCAGTACTTC. Residues: CASSLEAGGLNIQYF.

V is TRBV18 and J is TRBJ2-5; D is undetermined. Trimming cost V 1 base and J 7 bases, with 7 bases left between them. The CDR3 contains 12 residues. Per the germline V gene, CDR1 is KGHSH and CDR2 is LQKENI. The CDR3 nucleotides are TGTGCCAGCTCACCACAGCGAGGGACCCAGTACTTC. Its translation is CASSPQRGTQYF.

The chain links TRBV30 to TRBJ1-1; D unclear. Trimming cost V 0 bases and J 3 bases, with 14 bases left between them. The CDR3 contains 15 residues. Germline assignment: CDR1 GTSNPN and CDR2 SVGIG (reference sequence). The DNA for the CDR3 is TGTGCCTGGAGTGTACAGTTTGTAAAGGACACTGAAGCTTTCTTT. This encodes CAWSVQFVKDTEAFF. Based on the CDR3 plus reference TRBV30 and TRBJ1-1, the full variable domain is SQTIHQWPATLVQPVGSPLSLECTVEGTSNPNLYWYRQAAGRGLQLLFYSVGIGQISSEVPQNLSASRPQDRQFILSSKKLLLSDSGFYLCAWSVQFVKDTEAFFGQGTRLTVV.

This clone appeared a few times. The chain combines TRBV30 with TRBJ1-2; D remains ambiguous. The CDR3 has 11 residues. Germline V gene data show CDR1 as GTSNPN and CDR2 as SVGIG (reference sequence). V shed 5 bases and J shed 4 bases, with 8 bases lying between them. The CDR3 DNA reads as TGTGCCTGGGCCCACAGCTATGGCTACACCTTC. Protein sequence: CAWAHSYGYTF.

The gene calls are TRBV2 and TRBJ1-6, with 7 nucleotides matching TRBD1. The CDR3 sequence is 14 residues long. Unmatched junction bases numbered 6, after V lost 6 bases and J lost 7 bases. CDR1 is SNHLY, CDR2 FYNNEI, per germline. The CDR3 here is CASRADRVNSPLHF. CDR3 sequence (DNA): TGTGCCAGCAGAGCTGACAGGGTGAATTCACCCCTCCACTTT.

V usage is TRBV5-1 and J usage is TRBJ1-4; D possibly corresponds to TRBD1 (6 bases). The CDR3 is 14 amino acids. Between the trimmed V and J ends, which lost 4 bases and 0 bases, there was a span of 7 bases. Germline CDR1 reads SGHRS; CDR2 reads YFSETQ. The CDR3 here is CASSRTATNEKLFF. The DNA of the CDR3 is TGCGCCAGCAGCCGGACAGCAACTAATGAAAAACTGTTTTTT.

The chain has TRBV6-6 and TRBJ1-1; possibly TRBD1 for D (5 bases). The CDR3 contains 13 residues. Per the germline V gene, CDR1 is MNHNY and CDR2 is SVGAGI (reference sequence). V lost 2 bases and J lost 4, with 8 bases in between. CDR3 sequence reads: CASSYRGGTEAFF. Written as DNA, the CDR3 is TGTGCCAGCAGTTACAGGGGAGGCACTGAAGCTTTCTTT.